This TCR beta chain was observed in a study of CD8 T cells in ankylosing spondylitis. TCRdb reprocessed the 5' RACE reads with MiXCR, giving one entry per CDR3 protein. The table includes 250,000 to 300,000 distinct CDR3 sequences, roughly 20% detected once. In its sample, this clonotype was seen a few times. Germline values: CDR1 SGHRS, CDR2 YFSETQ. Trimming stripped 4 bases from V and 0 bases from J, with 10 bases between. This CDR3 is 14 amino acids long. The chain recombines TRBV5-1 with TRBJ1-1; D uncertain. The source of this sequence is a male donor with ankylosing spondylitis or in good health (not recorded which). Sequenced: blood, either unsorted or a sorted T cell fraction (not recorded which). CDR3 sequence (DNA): TGCGCCAGCAGCGTGAGTGAGCTGAACACTGAAGCTTTCTTT. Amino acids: CASSVSELNTEAFF. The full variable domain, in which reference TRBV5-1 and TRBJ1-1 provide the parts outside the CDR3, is KAGVTQTPRYLIKTRGQQVTLSCSPISGHRSVSWYQQTPGQGLQFLFEYFSETQRNKGNFPGRFSGRQFSNSRSEMNVSTLELGDSALYLCASSVSELNTEAFFGQGTRLTVV.